The sequence of this T cell receptor (beta chain) was determined in a study of shared clonotypes between healthy human individuals. Study results and caveats: Sharing across four donors was highest in naive CD4 (around 5%) and lowest in memory CD8 (roughly 0.4%). Sampling was confined to blood; repertoires within tissues likely differ.

As regards this clone: Its specificity is unknown.

Germline assignment: CDR1 MNHEY and CDR2 SMNVEV (reference sequence). CDR3 length: 17 amino acids. Between the trimmed V and J ends, which lost 5 bases and 2 bases, there was a span of 19 bases. There were no recent acute infections or vaccinations among the donors, who were healthy HIV-negative adults. The assay was immunoSEQ multiplex PCR, and TCRdb's table has in-frame clones only and misses some. Found here are about 110,000 clones, around 73% of them singletons; the top ten hold 20% to 25%. Material for sequencing was memory CD8+ T cells sorted from blood. Subset reported: CD45RO+ cells pooled with CCR7-negative TemRA cells. The chain is built from TRBV27 and TRBJ1-5, with a weak D call TRBD1 (6 bases). This TCR came from a woman younger than 45 in good health. The CDR3 DNA sequence: TGTGCCAGCAGTGGGACATGGGGGCAATTTGGCAATCAGCCCCAGCATTTT. This encodes CASSGTWGQFGNQPQHF.